The TCR beta chain described here comes from a study of CD8 T cells in cerebrospinal fluid in Alzheimer's disease. CDR1 is DFQATT and CDR2 is SNEGSKA in the germline V gene (reference sequence). The CDR3 consists of 15 residues. After re-calling the 10x single-cell sequencing reads, TCRdb lists one entry per CDR3 protein, DNA absent. The sample totals under 1,200 distinct CDR3 sequences. Notes on the study in general: The authors cautioned that cerebrospinal fluid EBV-specific TCRs do not prove EBV causes Alzheimer's.

According to its frequency, this clonotype is medium-sized. The antigen remains undetermined. This receptor was identified in a human donor in good health. The chain links TRBV20-1 to TRBJ2-1; TCRdb indicates TRBD2, and absent DNA this call remains unverified. The material sequenced was cerebrospinal fluid. CDR3 protein: CSAIPTSGFDNEQFF.